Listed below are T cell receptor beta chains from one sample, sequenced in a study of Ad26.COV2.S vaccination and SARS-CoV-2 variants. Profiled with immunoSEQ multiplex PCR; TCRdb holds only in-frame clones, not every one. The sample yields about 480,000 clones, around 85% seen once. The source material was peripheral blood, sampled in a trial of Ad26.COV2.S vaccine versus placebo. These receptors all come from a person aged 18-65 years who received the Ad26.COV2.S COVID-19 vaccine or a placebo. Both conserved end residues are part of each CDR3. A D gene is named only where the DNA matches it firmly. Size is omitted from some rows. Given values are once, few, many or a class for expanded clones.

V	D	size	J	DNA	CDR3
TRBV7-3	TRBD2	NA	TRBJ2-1	TGTGCCAGCAGCTCCCACGGGACTAGCGGGAGTCGTGAGCAGTTCTTC	CASSSHGTSGSREQFF
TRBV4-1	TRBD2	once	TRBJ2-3	TGCGCCAGCAGCCAGGCTAGCGGGCTTCTCACAGATACGCAGTATTTT	CASSQASGLLTDTQYF
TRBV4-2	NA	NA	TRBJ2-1	TGTGCCAGCAGCCAACGGGGGCCCCTCTACAATGAGCAGTTCTTC	CASSQRGPLYNEQFF
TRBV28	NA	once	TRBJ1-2	TGTGCCAGCAGTTCCCCCCGCAGGCGACCTCACTATGGCTACACCTTC	CASSSPRRRPHYGYTF
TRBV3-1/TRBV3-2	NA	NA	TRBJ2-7	TGTGCCAGCAGCCAATGGGGTTTAGGGACGCTCTCCTACGAGCAGTACTTC	CASSQWGLGTLSYEQYF
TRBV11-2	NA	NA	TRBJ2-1	TGTGCCAGCAGCTCCTCTTCCGGGGAAAGCTCCTACAATGAGCAGTTCTTC	CASSSSSGESSYNEQFF
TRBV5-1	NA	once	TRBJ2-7	TGCGCCAGCAGCTTGGAAGGCGTGGGAGGTTACGAGCAGTACTTC	CASSLEGVGGYEQYF
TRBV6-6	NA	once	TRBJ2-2	TGTGCCAGCAGTCGAAGACTAGGCCCCTCGAAGACCGGGGAGCTGTTTTTT	CASSRRLGPSKTGELFF
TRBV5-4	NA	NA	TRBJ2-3	TGTGCCAGCAGCCTTAAGGGGGGAGGGGATACGCAGTATTTT	CASSLKGGGDTQYF
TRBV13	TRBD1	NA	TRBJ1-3	TGTGCCAGCAGCCTCGGACAGGGACCTGGAAACACCATATATTTT	CASSLGQGPGNTIYF
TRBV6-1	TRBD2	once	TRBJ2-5	TGTGCCAGCAGTGACGCGGGAGAGGAGACCCAGTACTTC	CASSDAGEETQYF
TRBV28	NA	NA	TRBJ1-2	TGTGCCAGCAGGGCTGCGGGACTGTATGGCTACACCTTC	CASRAAGLYGYTF
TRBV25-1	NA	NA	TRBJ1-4	TGTGCCACCCGGGGGGATTATGAAAAACTGTTTTTT	CATRGDYEKLFF
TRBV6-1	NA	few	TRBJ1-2	TGTGCCAGCAGTGAGTCAGGGTCCTATGGCTACACCTTC	CASSESGSYGYTF
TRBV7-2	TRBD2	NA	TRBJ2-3	TGTGCCAGCAGGTTAGCGGGAGGGCCGGCAGATACGCAGTATTTT	CASRLAGGPADTQYF
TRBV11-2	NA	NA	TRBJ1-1	TGTGCCAGCAGCGTCCTGGGGCGAAATACTGAAGCTTTCTTT	CASSVLGRNTEAFF
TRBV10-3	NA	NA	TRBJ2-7	TGTGCCATCAGTGTGGCGGGATCCTCCTACGAGCAGTACTTC	CAISVAGSSYEQYF
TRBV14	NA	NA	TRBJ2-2	TGTGCCAGCAGCCAAGCAGGCCTCGGGCCCGGGGAGCTGTTTTTT	CASSQAGLGPGELFF
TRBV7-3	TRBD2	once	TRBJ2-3	TGTGCCAGCAGCTCCGGACTAGCGGAAAGCACAGATACGCAGTATTTT	CASSSGLAESTDTQYF
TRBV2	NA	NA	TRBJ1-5	TGTGCCGGATCCGGGACCGCATATAGCAATCAGCCCCAGCATTTT	CAGSGTAYSNQPQHF
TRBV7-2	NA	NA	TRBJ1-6	TGTGCCAGCAGCGGCAGGGGACCCCTGTATTCACCCCTCCACTTT	CASSGRGPLYSPLHF
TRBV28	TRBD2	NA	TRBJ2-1	TGTGCCAGCAGCGGACTAGCGGGAGGCCCCAGTTACAATGAGCAGTTCTTC	CASSGLAGGPSYNEQFF
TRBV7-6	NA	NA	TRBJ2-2	TGTGCCAGCAGCTTAAGTACCGGGGAGCTGTTTTTT	CASSLSTGELFF
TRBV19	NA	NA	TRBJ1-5	TGTGCCAGTAGTATAGATGAGTATCAGGGCCGCAATCAGCCCCAGCATTTT	CASSIDEYQGRNQPQHF
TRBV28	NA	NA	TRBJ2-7	TGTGCCAGCTACGCCCAAGTGGGCCCCTACGAGCAGTACTTC	CASYAQVGPYEQYF
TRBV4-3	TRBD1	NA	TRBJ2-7	TGCGCCAGCAGCCGCGGGACAGGGGGCTACGAGCAGTACTTC	CASSRGTGGYEQYF
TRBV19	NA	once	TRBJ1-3	TGTGCCAGTAGTACCAGGGCAGGATCGGGAAACACCATATATTTT	CASSTRAGSGNTIYF
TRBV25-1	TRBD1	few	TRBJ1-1	TGTGCCAGCACCAAAGGGACAGGGGACAGGAACACTGAAGCTTTCTTT	CASTKGTGDRNTEAFF
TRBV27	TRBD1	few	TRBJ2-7	TGTGCCAGCAGTTTGTTTAAGACAGGGAACCCCTACGAGCAGTACTTC	CASSLFKTGNPYEQYF
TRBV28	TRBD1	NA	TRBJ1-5	TGTGCCAGCAGTTTCGACAGGGAAGAGGGTCAGCCCCAGCATTTT	CASSFDREEGQPQHF
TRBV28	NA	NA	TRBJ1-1	TGTGCCAGCAGTTATAGCCGGGGAGTAACTGAAGCTTTCTTT	CASSYSRGVTEAFF
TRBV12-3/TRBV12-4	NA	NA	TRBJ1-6	TGTGCCAGCACAAAGGGTTCACCCCTCCACTTT	CASTKGSPLHF
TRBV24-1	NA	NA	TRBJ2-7	TGTGCCACCAGTGGGGCCAGCAGCTACGAGCAGTACTTC	CATSGASSYEQYF
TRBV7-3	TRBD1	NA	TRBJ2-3	TGTGCCAGCAGCGGACAGGGGGTTGCAGATACGCAGTATTTT	CASSGQGVADTQYF
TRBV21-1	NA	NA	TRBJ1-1	TGTGCCAGCAGCAAGGGGGTGGGGCATCCAAATCACCTACTCACTGAAGCTTTCTTT	CASSKGVGHPNHLLTEAFF
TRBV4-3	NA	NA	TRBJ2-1	TGCGCCAGCAGTCAATTAGGACTGGGTGAGCAGTTCTTC	CASSQLGLGEQFF
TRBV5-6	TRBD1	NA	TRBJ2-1	TGTGCCAGTTTATCGGACAGGTGGCAGGTGCAGTTCTTC	CASLSDRWQVQFF
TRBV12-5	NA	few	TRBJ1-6	TGTGCTAGTGGTTTGGTACCCCGGGACGGCCATAATTCACCCCTCCACTTT	CASGLVPRDGHNSPLHF
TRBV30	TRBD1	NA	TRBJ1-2	TGTGCCTGGTCGACAGGGGACTTAGGGGTCTTAACCCCTGAAGCTAACTATGGCTACACCTTC	CAWSTGDLGVLTPEANYGYTF
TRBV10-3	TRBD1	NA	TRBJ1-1	TGTGCCATCACTGATGGACAGGGGGGGAGGAGCACTGAAGCTTTCTTT	CAITDGQGGRSTEAFF
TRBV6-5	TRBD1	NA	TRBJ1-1	TGTGCCAGCCTATTTGGACAGGCTGGGGGCACTGAAGCTTTCTTT	CASLFGQAGGTEAFF
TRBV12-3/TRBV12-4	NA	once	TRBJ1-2	TGTGCCAGCAGTCAAGGGAACTATGGCTACACCTTC	CASSQGNYGYTF
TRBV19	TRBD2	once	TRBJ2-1	TGTGCCAGTAATGTCGGGAGGTCTTACAATGAGCAGTTCTTC	CASNVGRSYNEQFF
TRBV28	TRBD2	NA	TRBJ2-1	TGTGCCAGCAGTCAACCTTATGGTCGGGTGGGAGGGTTCTCCTACAATGAGCAGTTCTTC	CASSQPYGRVGGFSYNEQFF
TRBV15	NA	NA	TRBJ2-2	TGTGCCACCAGCAGAGATTTGTCCTGGGAGAACACCGGGGAGCTGTTTTTT	CATSRDLSWENTGELFF
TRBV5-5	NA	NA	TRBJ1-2	TGTGCCAGCAGCCTCGCCGGTGGGGGAATAATGAGTGGCTACACCTTC	CASSLAGGGIMSGYTF
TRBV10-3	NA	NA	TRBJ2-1	TGTGCCATCAAGCGCAATGGGGGGAACAATGAGCAGTTCTTC	CAIKRNGGNNEQFF
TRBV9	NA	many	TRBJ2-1	TGTGCCAGCAGCGTAGAAGGGACAAGTAATGAGCAGTTCTTC	CASSVEGTSNEQFF
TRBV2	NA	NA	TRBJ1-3	TGTGCCAGCAGTGAATGGCCAGGTGGCAGGGTTAGTTTGGACACCATATATTTT	CASSEWPGGRVSLDTIYF
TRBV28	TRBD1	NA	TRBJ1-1	TGTGCCAGCAGGCCCAGGACAGGGATCAACACTGAAGCTTTCTTT	CASRPRTGINTEAFF
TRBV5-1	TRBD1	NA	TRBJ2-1	TGCGCCAGCAGCTTTAACAGGGGGCTAGTTAATAATGAGCAGTTCTTC	CASSFNRGLVNNEQFF
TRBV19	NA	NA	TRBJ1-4	TGTGCCAGTAGTATAGGCGATGGGTCCTCGGAAAAACTGTTTTTT	CASSIGDGSSEKLFF
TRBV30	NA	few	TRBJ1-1	TGTGCCTGGAGGGGGGTTCATCCGGGACATATTAACACTGAAGCTTTCTTT	CAWRGVHPGHINTEAFF
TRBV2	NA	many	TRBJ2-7	TGTGCCAGCAGCGGGACGGACCGGGGGAGAATTTACGAGCAGTACTTC	CASSGTDRGRIYEQYF
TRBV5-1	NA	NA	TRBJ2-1	TGCGCCAGCAGCTTGGACAGTTTCAATGAGCAGTTCTTC	CASSLDSFNEQFF